These 17 T cell receptor beta chains came from one sample sequenced in a study of cytomegalovirus exposure and HLA in healthy donors. The PCR was carried out with 60 Vbeta primers and 13 Jbeta primers. Assay used: immunoSEQ multiplex PCR; TCRdb lists only in-frame clones, some missing. The listing contains 25,000 to 35,000 clones. The sample was PBMCs. Receptors originate from a middle-aged man in good health and CMV-seronegative.

The V gene is TRBV30, the J gene TRBJ2-4, with TRBD1 identical over 11 bases. The CDR3 spans 11 residues. V gave up 4 bases and J gave up 15 bases; unmatched junction bases: 5. CDR1 GTSNPN and CDR2 SVGIG come from the germline V gene (reference sequence). The CDR3 reads CAWTGQGVLYF. CDR3 coding DNA: TGTGCCTGGACGGGACAGGGGGTTTTGTACTTC.

The chain links TRBV27 to TRBJ1-1; D perhaps matches TRBD1 (5 bases). CDR1 and CDR2 (germline): MNHEY, SMNVEV (reference sequence). The CDR3 runs to 12 residues. Deletions cut 6 bases from V and 8 bases from J, with 13 bases between. CDR3 region: CASRRQGGEAFF. CDR3 in DNA: TGTGCCAGCAGGCGTCAGGGTGGAGAAGCTTTCTTT.

This clone registers medium-sized by frequency. This sequence joins TRBV10-3 and TRBJ2-1; 9 nucleotides agree with TRBD2. From germline, CDR1 is ENHRY and CDR2 SYGVKD. This CDR3 region has 16 residues. The trim removed 7 bases at V and 10 bases at J, leaving 17 bases unmatched. Written as DNA, the CDR3 is TGTGCCATCACCGAAAATGGGACTAGCCAATCAAGGGAGCAGTTCTTC. Its translation: CAITENGTSQSREQFF.

The chain is built from TRBV6-5 and TRBJ2-1, with TRBD2 identical over 7 bases. Germline-derived CDR1 and CDR2 are MNHEY and SVGAGI. J lost 5 bases, V lost 2 bases, and 6 bases had no gene match. CDR3 size: 15 residues. The CDR3 region has the DNA TGTGCCAGCAGTTACGGCGGGAGTGGCCACAATGAGCAGTTCTTC. Residues: CASSYGGSGHNEQFF.

The rearrangement links TRBV30 to TRBJ2-1; TRBD2 matches at 13 bases. The length of the CDR3 is 15 residues. The germline V gene has CDR1 GTSNPN and CDR2 SVGIG (reference sequence). J lost 7 bases, V lost 4 bases, and 7 bases had no gene match. The CDR3 sequence is CAWISKGLAGNEQFF. The CDR3 coding sequence is TGTGCCTGGATAAGTAAGGGACTAGCGGGAAATGAGCAGTTCTTC.

The rearrangement links TRBV5-1 to TRBJ1-3; tentatively, D is TRBD1 (5 bases). V was clipped by 1 base and J by 4 bases, with 12 bases between them. Germline values: CDR1 SGHRS, CDR2 YFSETQ. CDR3 length: 15 residues. The CDR3 DNA reads TGCGCCAGCAGCTTGCAATTTAAGGGGGGAAACACCATATATTTT. Residues: CASSLQFKGGNTIYF.

The chain carries TRBV6-5 and TRBJ1-5; 7 nucleotides agree with TRBD1. CDR1 and CDR2 from the germline V gene are MNHEY and SVGAGI. This CDR3 comprises 14 residues. Trimming took 6 bases from V and 4 from J; bases not matched to a gene: 6. DNA of the CDR3: TGTGCCAGCAGGCGACAGGGCAATAATCAGCCCCAGCATTTT. This encodes CASRRQGNNQPQHF.

The chain combines TRBV28 with TRBJ1-2; 7 bases are a match to TRBD1. Germline V gene sequence: CDR1 MDHEN, CDR2 SYDVKM. The V gene end was trimmed by 9 bases and the J gene end by 0 bases; junction bases not matched to a gene: 7. CDR3 length equals 14 residues. CDR3: CASAKGGANYGYTF. The CDR3 DNA reads TGTGCCAGTGCTAAAGGGGGCGCTAACTATGGCTACACCTTC.

J is TRBJ2-7 and V is TRBV4-3; 7 nucleotides agree with TRBD2. The V gene's germline CDR1 is LGHNA and CDR2 YSLEER. The J segment lost 0 bases and the V segment lost 2 bases, leaving 4 bases of the junction unmatched. The CDR3 contains 15 residues. The CDR3 here is CASSQLADSSYEQYF. Here the CDR3 DNA reads TGCGCCAGCAGCCAACTAGCGGATAGCTCCTACGAGCAGTACTTC.

The DNA of the CDR3 is TGTGCCAGCAGCTTATGGACTAGCAGCCTTGAGCAGTACTTC. This codes for CASSLWTSSLEQYF. This sequence joins TRBV13 and TRBJ2-7; 8 bases match TRBD2. The germline CDR1 and CDR2 sequences are PRHDT and FYEKMQ (reference sequence). V dropped 2 bases and J dropped 7; count of bases not matched to a gene: 7. The CDR3 extends over 14 amino acids.

This chain uses TRBV28 with TRBJ1-2, with no clear D. The germline V gene encodes CDR1 MDHEN and CDR2 SYDVKM. This CDR3 comprises 14 residues. V lost 4 bases, J lost 4 bases, and 13 bases lay in between. In DNA, the CDR3 is TGTGCCAGCAGTTCGGCGGTGATTGGCTATGGCTACACCTTC. This sequence encodes CASSSAVIGYGYTF.

The chain joins TRBV28 to TRBJ2-5, with D maybe TRBD1 (6 bases). The V end lost 6 bases, the J end lost 5 bases, and 16 bases lay between the germline ends. The length of the CDR3 is 14 residues. Germline V gene data show CDR1 as MDHEN and CDR2 as SYDVKM. CDR3 loop: CASSTSRGGETQYF. DNA of the CDR3: TGTGCCAGCAGCACCTCTAGAGGGGGTGAGACCCAGTACTTC.

The J gene is TRBJ2-7, the V gene TRBV7-9; 8 bases match TRBD1. CDR1 is SEHNR, CDR2 FQNEAQ, per germline (reference sequence). V shed 5 bases and J 2 bases; nucleotides not matched to a gene: 5. This CDR3 region has 14 residues. The CDR3 nucleotides read TGTGCCAGCAGCCCCGGGACAGGAACCTACGAGCAGTACTTC. It codes for CASSPGTGTYEQYF. The full variable domain, rest sourced from reference TRBV7-9 and TRBJ2-7, is DTGVSQNPRHKITKRGQNVTFRCDPISEHNRLYWYRQTLGQGPEFLTYFQNEAQLEKSRLLSDRFSAERPKGSFSTLEIQRTEQGDSAMYLCASSPGTGTYEQYFGPGTRLTVT.

V gene TRBV6-5 combines with J gene TRBJ2-5; the match to TRBD1 covers 9 bases. The germline gives CDR1 MNHEY, CDR2 SVGAGI. The CDR3 length is 15 residues. Germline trimming cut 6 bases from V and 1 base from J; bases unmatched to any gene: 6. The CDR3 sequence is CASRPGTGSQETQYF. The CDR3 DNA follows: TGTGCCAGCAGACCCGGGACAGGGAGCCAAGAGACCCAGTACTTC.

The rearrangement uses TRBV29-1 and TRBJ2-5; 7 bases map to TRBD2. Trimming took 2 bases from V and 4 from J; bases not matched to a gene: 4. CDR3 size: 13 residues. Germline CDR1 SQVTM, CDR2 ANQGSEA. The CDR3 spells CSVERASGETQYF. The CDR3 DNA reads TGCAGCGTTGAACGGGCTAGCGGAGAGACCCAGTACTTC. Full variable domain (rest looked up from reference TRBV29-1 and TRBJ2-5): SAVISQKPSRDICQRGTSLTIQCQVDSQVTMMFWYRQQPGQSLTLIATANQGSEATYESGFVIDKFPISRPNLTFSTLTVSNMSPEDSSIYLCSVERASGETQYFGPGTRLLVL.

The chain is built from TRBV7-2 and TRBJ2-7; 7 positions agree with TRBD2. V shed 1 base and J 6 bases; nucleotides not matched to a gene: 12. Germline values: CDR1 SGHTA, CDR2 FQGNSA. This CDR3 contains 16 residues. This CDR3 is CASSLVGGNFKGEQYF. For the CDR3, the DNA is TGTGCCAGCAGCTTAGTGGGAGGGAACTTCAAAGGCGAGCAGTACTTC.

The chain combines TRBV4-3 with TRBJ1-2, with 7 bases lining up with TRBD1. Germline values: CDR1 LGHNA, CDR2 YSLEER. CDR3 length: 15 residues. V lost 0 bases and J lost 2; bases outside the gene matches: 3. CDR3 sequence reads: CASSQEGGQNYGYTF. The CDR3, as DNA: TGCGCCAGCAGCCAAGAGGGGGGACAGAACTATGGCTACACCTTC.